The present T cell receptor (beta chain) was sequenced within a study of cytomegalovirus exposure and HLA in healthy donors. Comment on this clone: The antigen is not known.

Points from the study as a whole: Presence/absence analyses took donor sequencing depth as roughly uniform.

It was with 60 Vbeta and 13 Jbeta primers that the PCR ran. Measured with immunoSEQ multiplex PCR; TCRdb has only the in-frame clones, and not every one. Its listing shows 150,000 or so clones. The CDR3 contains 13 residues. Germline-derived CDR1 and CDR2 are LGHNT and FRNRAP. Trimming pared 1 base from V and 8 bases from J, leaving 11 bases between. Sequences were obtained from PBMCs. This chain connects TRBV12-5 to TRBJ1-1; TRBD1 might be the D (6 bases). The clonotype was recovered from a woman aged 18 to 35 in good health and CMV-seronegative. CDR3 nucleotides: TGTGCTAGTGGTTTGGCCGGTACAGGGGAAGCTTTCTTT. Its protein product is CASGLAGTGEAFF.